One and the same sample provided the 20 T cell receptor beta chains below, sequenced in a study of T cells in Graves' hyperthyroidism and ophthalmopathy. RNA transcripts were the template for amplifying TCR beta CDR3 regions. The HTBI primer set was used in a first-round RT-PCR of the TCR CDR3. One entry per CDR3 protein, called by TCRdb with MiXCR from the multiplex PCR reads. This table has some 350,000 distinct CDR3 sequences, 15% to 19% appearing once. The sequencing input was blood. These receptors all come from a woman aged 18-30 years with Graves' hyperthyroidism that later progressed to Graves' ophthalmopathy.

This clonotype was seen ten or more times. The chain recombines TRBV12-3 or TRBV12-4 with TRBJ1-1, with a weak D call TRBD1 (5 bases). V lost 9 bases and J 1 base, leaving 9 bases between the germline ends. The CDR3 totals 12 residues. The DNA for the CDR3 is TGTGCCAGTACCGACAGGAACACTGAAGCTTTCTTT. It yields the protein CASTDRNTEAFF.

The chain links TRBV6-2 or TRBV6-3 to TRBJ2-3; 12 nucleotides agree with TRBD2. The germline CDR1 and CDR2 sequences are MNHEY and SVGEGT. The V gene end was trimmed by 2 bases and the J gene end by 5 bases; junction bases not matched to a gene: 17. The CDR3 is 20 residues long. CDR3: CASSYLKSFASGREGDTQYF. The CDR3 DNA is TGTGCCAGCAGTTACCTCAAGTCATTTGCTAGCGGGAGGGAGGGAGATACGCAGTATTTT.

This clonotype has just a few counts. The CDR3 nucleotides are TGTGCCAGCAGTTTATCCCGGACAGGAGGGAGCAATGAGCAGTTCTTC. This translates into CASSLSRTGGSNEQFF. The rearrangement links TRBV27 to TRBJ2-1; a weak D match, TRBD1 (7 bases). There are 16 residues in the CDR3. The germline gives CDR1 MNHEY, CDR2 SMNVEV (reference sequence). Trimming left V 0 bases short and J 6 bases short, with 15 bases between.

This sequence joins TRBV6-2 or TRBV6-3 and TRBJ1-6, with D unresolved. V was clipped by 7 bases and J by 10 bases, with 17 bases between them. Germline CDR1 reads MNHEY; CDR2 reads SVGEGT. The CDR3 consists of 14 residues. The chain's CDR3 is CASIEGVGFSPLHF. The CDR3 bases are TGTGCCAGCATCGAGGGAGTAGGGTTCTCACCCCTCCACTTT.

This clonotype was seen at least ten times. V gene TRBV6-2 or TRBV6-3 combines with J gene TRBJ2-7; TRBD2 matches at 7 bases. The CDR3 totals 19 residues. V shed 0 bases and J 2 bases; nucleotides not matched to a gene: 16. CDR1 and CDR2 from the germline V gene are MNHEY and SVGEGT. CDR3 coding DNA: TGTGCCAGCAGTTACTCGATCCGGCAGTCTAGCGGAGCTCCCTACGAGCAGTACTTC. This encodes CASSYSIRQSSGAPYEQYF.

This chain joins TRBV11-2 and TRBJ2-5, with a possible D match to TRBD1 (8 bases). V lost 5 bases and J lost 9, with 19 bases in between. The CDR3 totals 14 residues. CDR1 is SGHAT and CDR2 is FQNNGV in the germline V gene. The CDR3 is CASSAGGTGLSQYF. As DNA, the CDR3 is TGTGCCAGCAGCGCCGGGGGGACAGGCCTGTCCCAGTACTTC.

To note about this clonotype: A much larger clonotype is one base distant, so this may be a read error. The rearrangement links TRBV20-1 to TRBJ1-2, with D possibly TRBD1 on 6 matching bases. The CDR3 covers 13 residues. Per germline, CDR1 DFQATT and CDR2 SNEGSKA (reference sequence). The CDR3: CSVPLQGSYSYTF. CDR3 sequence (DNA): TGCAGTGTTCCCCTACAGGGTAGCTATAGCTACACCTTC.

Written as DNA, the CDR3 is TGTGCCAGCAGTTTGTTACCCCCCGGGGAGCTGTTTTTT. Its protein product is CASSLLPPGELFF. The V call is TRBV12-3 or TRBV12-4, the J call TRBJ2-2, with D uncertain. The CDR3 extends over 13 amino acids. V was clipped by 3 bases and J by 6 bases, with 8 bases between them.

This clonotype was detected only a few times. The CDR3 DNA is TGTGCCACCAGCAGAGGATCGGGGGAATGGGAAAAACTGTTTTTT. The encoded protein is CATSRGSGEWEKLFF. This chain links TRBV15 with TRBJ1-4; a possible D gene is TRBD1 (5 bases). Trimming stripped 1 base from V and 8 bases from J, with 14 bases between. Per the germline V gene, CDR1 is LNHNV and CDR2 is YYDKDF (reference sequence). The length of the CDR3 is 15 residues. Complete variable domain (other parts from reference TRBV15 and TRBJ1-4): DAMVIQNPRYQVTQFGKPVTLSCSQTLNHNVMYWYQQKSSQAPKLLFHYYDKDFNNEADTPDNFQSRRPNTSFCFLDIRSPGLGDTAMYLCATSRGSGEWEKLFFGSGTQLSVL.

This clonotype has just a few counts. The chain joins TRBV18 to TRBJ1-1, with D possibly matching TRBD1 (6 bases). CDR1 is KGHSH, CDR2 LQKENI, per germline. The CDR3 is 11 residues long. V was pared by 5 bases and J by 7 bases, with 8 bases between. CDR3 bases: TGTGCCAGCTCATTGGACAGTGAAGCTTTCTTT. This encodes CASSLDSEAFF.

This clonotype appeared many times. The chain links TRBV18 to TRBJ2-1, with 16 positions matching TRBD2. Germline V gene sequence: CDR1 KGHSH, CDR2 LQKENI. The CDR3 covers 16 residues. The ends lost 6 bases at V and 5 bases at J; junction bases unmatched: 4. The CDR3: CASSRGTSGRDNEQFF. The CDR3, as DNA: TGTGCCAGCTCCCGAGGGACTAGCGGGAGGGACAATGAGCAGTTCTTC.

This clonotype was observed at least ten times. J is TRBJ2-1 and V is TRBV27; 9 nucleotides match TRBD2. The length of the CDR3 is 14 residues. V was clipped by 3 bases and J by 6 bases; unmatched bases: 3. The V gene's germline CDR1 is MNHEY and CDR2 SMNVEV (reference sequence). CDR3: CASSLGLASNEQFF. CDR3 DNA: TGTGCCAGCAGTTTGGGACTAGCTAGCAATGAGCAGTTCTTC.

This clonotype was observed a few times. The CDR3 DNA reads as TGTGCCAGTAGTATTGATTATGTCGTAGGGGGGTCCACCAACACTGAAGCTTTCTTT. Its translation: CASSIDYVVGGSTNTEAFF. The V call is TRBV19, the J call TRBJ1-1; possible D gene TRBD1, 6 bases. This CDR3 comprises 19 residues. V was pared by 3 bases and J by 2 bases, with 25 bases between. Germline CDR1 and CDR2: LNHDA and SQIVND (reference sequence).

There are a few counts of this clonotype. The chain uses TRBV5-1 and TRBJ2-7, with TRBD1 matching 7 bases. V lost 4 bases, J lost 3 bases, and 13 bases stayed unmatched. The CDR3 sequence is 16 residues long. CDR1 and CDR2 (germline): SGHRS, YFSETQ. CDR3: CASSRLREGQNYEQYF. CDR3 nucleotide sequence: TGCGCCAGCAGCCGCCTCAGAGAGGGACAGAACTACGAGCAGTACTTC.

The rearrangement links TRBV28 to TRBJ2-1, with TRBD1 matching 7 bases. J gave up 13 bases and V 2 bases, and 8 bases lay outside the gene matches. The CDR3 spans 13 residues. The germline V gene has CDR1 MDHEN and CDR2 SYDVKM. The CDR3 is CASSLTGTAGQFF. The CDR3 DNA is TGTGCCAGCAGTTTAACCGGGACAGCTGGACAGTTCTTC.

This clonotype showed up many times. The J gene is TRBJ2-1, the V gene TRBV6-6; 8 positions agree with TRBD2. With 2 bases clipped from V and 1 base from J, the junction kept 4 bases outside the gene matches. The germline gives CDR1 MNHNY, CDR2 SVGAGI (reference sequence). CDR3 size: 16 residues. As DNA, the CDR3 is TGTGCCAGCAGTTACGATCGGGAGGGGTCCTACAATGAGCAGTTCTTC. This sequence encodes CASSYDREGSYNEQFF.

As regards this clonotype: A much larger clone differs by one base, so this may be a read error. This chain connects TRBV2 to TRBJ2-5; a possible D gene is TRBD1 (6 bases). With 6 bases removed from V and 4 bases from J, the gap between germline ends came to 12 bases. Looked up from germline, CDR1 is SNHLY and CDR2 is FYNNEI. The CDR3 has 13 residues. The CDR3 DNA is TGTGCCAGCAGCGACAGGTCCGGAGAGACCCAGTACTTC. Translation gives CASSDRSGETQYF.

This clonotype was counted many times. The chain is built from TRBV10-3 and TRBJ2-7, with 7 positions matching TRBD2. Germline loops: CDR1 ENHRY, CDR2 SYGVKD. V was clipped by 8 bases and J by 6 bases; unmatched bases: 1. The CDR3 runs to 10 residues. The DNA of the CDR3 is TGTGCCATCGGGGGGGTCGAGCAGTACTTC. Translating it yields CAIGGVEQYF.

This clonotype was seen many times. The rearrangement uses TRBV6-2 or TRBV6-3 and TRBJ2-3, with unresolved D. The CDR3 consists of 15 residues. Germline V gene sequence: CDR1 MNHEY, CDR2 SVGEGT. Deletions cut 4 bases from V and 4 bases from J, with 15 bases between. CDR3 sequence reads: CASSFPISRADTQYF. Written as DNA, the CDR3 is TGTGCCAGCAGTTTTCCAATTAGTAGAGCAGATACGCAGTATTTT.

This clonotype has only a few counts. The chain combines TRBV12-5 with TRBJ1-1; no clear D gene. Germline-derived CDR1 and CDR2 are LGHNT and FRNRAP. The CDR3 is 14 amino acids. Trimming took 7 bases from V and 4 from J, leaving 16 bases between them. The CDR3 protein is CASAAEPVSTEAFF. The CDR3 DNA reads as TGTGCTAGTGCCGCGGAACCGGTTAGCACTGAAGCTTTCTTT.